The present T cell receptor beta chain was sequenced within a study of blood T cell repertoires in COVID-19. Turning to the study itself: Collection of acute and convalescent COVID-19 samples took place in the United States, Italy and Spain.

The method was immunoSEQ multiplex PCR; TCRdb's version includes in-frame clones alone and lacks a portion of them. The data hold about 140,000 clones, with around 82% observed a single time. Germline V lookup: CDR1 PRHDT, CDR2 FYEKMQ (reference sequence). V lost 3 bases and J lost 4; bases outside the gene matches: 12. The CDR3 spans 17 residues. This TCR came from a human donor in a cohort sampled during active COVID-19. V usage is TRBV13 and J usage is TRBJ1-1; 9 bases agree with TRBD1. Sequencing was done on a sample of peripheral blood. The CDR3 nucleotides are TGTGCCAGCAGCTTTTATCTTGCGGGACAGGGCAGCACTGAAGCTTTCTTT. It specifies CASSFYLAGQGSTEAFF.